These 18 T cell receptor beta chains originate from one sample sequenced in a study of CD8 T cells in Susac syndrome. It was with random hexamers that about 0.45 to 1 ug RNA was reverse transcribed. TCRdb fed the immunoSEQ multiplex PCR reads into MiXCR, producing one record per CDR3 protein. The repertoire holds 300,000 or so distinct CDR3 sequences, with about 91% as singletons. Sequenced input: CD4+ T cells from PBMCs. All receptors derive from a human donor with multiple sclerosis.

About this clonotype: At one boundary the junction diverges from the germline segment, which might be a read error. This chain joins TRBV7-7 and TRBJ2-1; 7 positions agree with TRBD2. CDR1 SSHAT and CDR2 FNYEAQ come from the germline V gene (reference sequence). The CDR3 runs to 13 residues. This chain's CDR3 is CASSLLATNEQFF. CDR3 coding DNA: TGTGCTAGCAGCTTACTAGCGACCAATGAGCAGTTCTTC. Complete variable domain (other parts from reference TRBV7-7 and TRBJ2-1): GAGVSQSPRYKVTKRGQDVTLRCDPISSHATLYWYQQALGQGPEFLTYFNYEAQPDKSGLPSDRFSAERPEGSISTLTIQRTEQRDSAMYRCASSLLATNEQFFGPGTRLTVL.

This sequence joins TRBV20-1 and TRBJ2-1; either TRBD1 or TRBD2 may fit D (5 bases each). The length of the CDR3 is 14 residues. V gave up 4 bases and J gave up 2 bases, with 12 bases separating them. Germline lookup yields CDR1 DFQATT and CDR2 SNEGSKA (reference sequence). The CDR3 protein is CSATGPTPYNEQFF. For the CDR3, the DNA is TGCAGTGCTACGGGACCAACCCCCTACAATGAGCAGTTCTTC.

The genes are TRBV7-9 and TRBJ1-1; D gene uncertain. The CDR3 contains 9 residues. V gave up 5 bases and J gave up 7 bases, with 2 bases separating them. Looked up from germline, CDR1 is SEHNR and CDR2 is FQNEAQ (reference sequence). CDR3 sequence reads: CASSSEAFF. For the CDR3, the DNA is TGTGCCAGCAGCAGTGAAGCTTTCTTT.

The chain has TRBV20-1 and TRBJ2-5; the match to TRBD2 covers 9 bases. The V gene's germline CDR1 is DFQATT and CDR2 SNEGSKA (reference sequence). Trimming took 3 bases from V and 9 from J; bases not matched to a gene: 14. CDR3 length: 15 residues. CDR3 region: CSASGGSGRGVAQYF. DNA of the CDR3: TGCAGTGCTAGTGGGGGTAGCGGGAGAGGGGTGGCCCAGTACTTC.

This clonotype has just one count. CDR3 in amino acids: CASRKDDRGHYEQYF. In DNA, the CDR3 is TGTGCCAGCAGGAAGGACGACAGGGGGCACTACGAGCAGTACTTC. The chain links TRBV6-5 to TRBJ2-7; TRBD1 matches 10 bases. With V trimmed by 6 bases and J by 3 bases, 8 bases remained unmatched. Germline CDR1 MNHEY, CDR2 SVGAGI. The CDR3 consists of 15 residues.

The count of this clonotype is one. This sequence joins TRBV12-3 or TRBV12-4 and TRBJ1-5; no reliable D call. There are 13 residues in the CDR3. The V end lost 6 bases, the J end lost 7 bases, and 13 bases lay between the germline ends. The CDR3 reads CASRPSTGQPQHF. The CDR3 DNA sequence: TGTGCCAGCAGACCCTCGACGGGCCAGCCCCAGCATTTT.

This clonotype was counted a single time. The chain uses TRBV7-8 and TRBJ2-1; 12 nucleotides align to TRBD2. V lost 4 bases and J lost 4; bases outside the gene matches: 11. Germline-derived CDR1 and CDR2 are SGHVS and FQNEAQ. This CDR3 has 18 amino acids. The chain's CDR3 is CASSSRLAGASLYNEQFF. The CDR3 DNA follows: TGTGCCAGCAGCTCCCGACTAGCGGGAGCGTCCCTATACAATGAGCAGTTCTTC.

The J gene is TRBJ2-7, the V gene TRBV12-5; D might be TRBD2 (6 bases). V was cut by 6 bases and J by 1 base, with 10 bases left in between. The CDR3 sequence is 13 residues long. CDR1 is LGHNT and CDR2 is FRNRAP in the germline V gene. The CDR3 DNA sequence: TGTGCTAGTGGCCGAGGGACTTCCTACGAGCAGTACTTC. Its protein is CASGRGTSYEQYF.

The sample holds one count of this clonotype. The rearrangement links TRBV21-1 to TRBJ1-1; TRBD1, the table's D call, lacks a check against the DNA. TRBV21-1 is shown as a pseudogene. This CDR3 spans 15 amino acids. The CDR3 loop is CASSREDPRYFGAFF. The CDR3 DNA sequence: TGTGCCAGCAGCAGAGAGGACCCCCGATACTTTGGGGCTTTCTTT.

The genes are TRBV5-1 and TRBJ2-5; D remains unclear. V was trimmed by 0 bases and J by 4 bases, leaving 10 bases between them. Looked up from germline, CDR1 is SGHRS and CDR2 is YFSETQ. The CDR3 contains 14 residues. The CDR3 reads CASSLDGFAETQYF. CDR3 coding DNA: TGCGCCAGCAGCTTGGATGGGTTTGCAGAGACCCAGTACTTC.

Here the CDR3 DNA reads TGTGCCAGCTCACCATCGGGTGGGGAGACCCAGTACTTC. Translating it yields CASSPSGGETQYF. The chain links TRBV18 to TRBJ2-5; no firm D call. Germline assignment: CDR1 KGHSH and CDR2 LQKENI. The CDR3 covers 13 residues. The V gene lost 2 bases and the J gene lost 5 bases, with 9 bases spanning the gap.

The chain joins TRBV6-5 to TRBJ2-1, with 7 nucleotides matching TRBD1. The junction had 15 bases not matched to a gene; V was cut back by 7 bases and J by 6 bases. This CDR3 spans 16 amino acids. Germline CDR1 reads MNHEY; CDR2 reads SVGAGI. The CDR3 DNA follows: TGTGCCAGCACTTTAGAACAGGGGCTGGTGGGCAATGAGCAGTTCTTC. This codes for CASTLEQGLVGNEQFF.

The genes are TRBV3-1 and TRBJ2-1; tentative D call: TRBD2 (5 bases). Germline V gene sequence: CDR1 LGHDT, CDR2 YNNKEL (reference sequence). The CDR3 runs 14 residues. Between the trimmed V and J ends, which lost 4 bases and 6 bases, there was a span of 13 bases. The CDR3 nucleotides read TGTGCCAGCAGCCCCGGGGATTTACTCAATGAGCAGTTCTTC. As protein: CASSPGDLLNEQFF.

This clonotype was counted once. The rearrangement links TRBV2 to TRBJ1-5; the D is unclear. CDR3 length: 13 residues. CDR1 is SNHLY, CDR2 FYNNEI, per germline. Trimming shortened V by 4 bases and J by 3 bases, and 7 bases separated the two germline ends. Here the CDR3 reads CASSVLNNQPQHF. The CDR3 DNA follows: TGTGCCAGCAGTGTTCTAAACAATCAGCCCCAGCATTTT. Full variable domain (outside the CDR3, taken from reference TRBV2 and TRBJ1-5): EPEVTQTPSHQVTQMGQEVILRCVPISNHLYFYWYRQILGQKVEFLVSFYNNEISEKSEIFDDQFSVERPDGSNFTLKIRSTKLEDSAMYFCASSVLNNQPQHFGDGTRLSIL.

V usage is TRBV6-2 or TRBV6-3 and J usage is TRBJ1-5; D is unresolved. This CDR3 is built from 15 residues. Germline CDR1 reads MNHEY; CDR2 reads SVGEGT. With 0 bases removed from V and 2 bases from J, the gap between germline ends came to 8 bases. CDR3 nucleotide sequence: TGTGCCAGCAGTTACTCTCGGAGGCGCAATCAGCCCCAGCATTTT. This sequence encodes CASSYSRRRNQPQHF.

The chain joins TRBV12-3 or TRBV12-4 to TRBJ2-5; tentative D call: TRBD2 (6 bases). This CDR3 region has 12 residues. V lost 3 bases, J lost 7 bases, and 9 bases lay in between. The CDR3 DNA reads as TGTGCCAGCAGTTTCCCGCGGGGGACCCAGTACTTC. Amino acid sequence: CASSFPRGTQYF.

V usage is TRBV3-1 and J usage is TRBJ1-1, with a possible D match to TRBD1 (5 bases). The CDR3 has 14 residues. The germline V gene encodes CDR1 LGHDT and CDR2 YNNKEL (reference sequence). V lost 2 bases, J lost 5 bases, and 12 bases lay in between. CDR3 sequence: CASSQSGRRTEAFF. CDR3 nucleotides: TGTGCCAGCAGCCAATCGGGGCGTCGGACTGAAGCTTTCTTT.

This clonotype was counted between two and nine times. CDR3 DNA: TGTGCCAGCAGAATACCGGGACAAATCTATGGCTACACCTTC. This sequence encodes CASRIPGQIYGYTF. V and J are TRBV6-5 and TRBJ1-2, with a weak D call TRBD1 (6 bases). Germline CDR1 is MNHEY and CDR2 is SVGAGI. There are 14 residues in the CDR3. The ends were cut back, 6 bases at V and 4 bases at J, with 15 bases in the middle.